The sequence of this T cell receptor beta chain was determined in a study of breast tumors, draining lymph nodes, adjacent tissues. Study-level points and caveats: Tumor repertoires ranked between lymph nodes and nontumor tissue in diversity, with V and J gene preferences. Compared with basal-like, luminal-like tumors shared significantly more repertoire with nontumor tissue. The lymph node origin of tumor T cells was framed as consistent with a hypothesis, not demonstrated. Findings are consistent with lymph node origin and intratumoral expansion of most tumor T cells.

About this clonotype itself: The antigen is unknown. A read error is possible here, since a much larger clone lies one base away.

With 4 bases removed from V and 3 bases from J, the gap between germline ends came to 15 bases. CDR1 is LNHDA and CDR2 is SQIVND in the germline V gene (reference sequence). This CDR3 has 15 amino acids. TCRdb called the multiplex PCR reads again in MiXCR, with one record for every CDR3 protein. The sample records 200,000 to 300,000 distinct CDR3 sequences, around 30% being singletons. Breast cancer patients provided tissue from their axillary draining lymph nodes. This TCR was sampled from a female donor with breast cancer. Some clones in this sample may be carry-over from other donors' samples. The chain joins TRBV19 to TRBJ1-2; a possible D gene is TRBD1 (5 bases). The sequenced sample consisted of axillary lymph node tissue. CDR3 protein: CASSTQPGRDYGYTF. CDR3 in DNA: TGTGCCAGTAGTACCCAGCCGGGGCGCGACTATGGCTACACCTTC.